The T cell receptor (beta chain) under discussion was sequenced for a study of blood T cell repertoires in COVID-19. Study as a whole: Samples representing acute and convalescent COVID-19 were sourced from the United States, Italy and Spain. T cells, B-cell-depleted T cells, or PBMCs supplied cDNA or gDNA.

Participant age was 18 to 89 years, and participants resided in roughly 25 US areas. Categorization into cohorts depended on clinical history that participants reported. Using immunoSEQ multiplex PCR, the repertoire was profiled, and TCRdb retains in-frame clones only, with some absent. The sample holds some 330,000 clones, 87% seen once. Germline values: CDR1 LGHNT, CDR2 FRNRAP. The CDR3 contains 15 residues. V lost 7 bases to trimming and J lost 2 bases; unmatched junction nucleotides: 11. This sequence joins TRBV12-5 and TRBJ2-7; 7 positions match TRBD1. Material: PBMCs or T cells enriched from blood (not recorded which). This receptor was obtained from a man aged 35 to 55 in a cohort exposed to, infected with or recovered from COVID-19 (not recorded which). The CDR3 loop reads CASAYAGTVTYEQYF. In DNA form, the CDR3 reads TGTGCTAGTGCCTACGCCGGGACAGTAACCTACGAGCAGTACTTC.